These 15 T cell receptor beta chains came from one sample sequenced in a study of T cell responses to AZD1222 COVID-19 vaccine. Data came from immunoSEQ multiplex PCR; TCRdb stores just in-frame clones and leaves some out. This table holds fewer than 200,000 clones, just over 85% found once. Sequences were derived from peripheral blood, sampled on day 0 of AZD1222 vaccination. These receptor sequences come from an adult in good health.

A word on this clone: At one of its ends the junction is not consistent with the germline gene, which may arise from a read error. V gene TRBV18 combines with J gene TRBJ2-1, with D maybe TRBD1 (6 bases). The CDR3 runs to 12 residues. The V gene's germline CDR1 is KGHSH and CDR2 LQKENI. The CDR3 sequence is CASSPAGDNRIF. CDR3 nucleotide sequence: TGTGCCAGCTCACCAGCCGGGGACAACAGGATCTTC.

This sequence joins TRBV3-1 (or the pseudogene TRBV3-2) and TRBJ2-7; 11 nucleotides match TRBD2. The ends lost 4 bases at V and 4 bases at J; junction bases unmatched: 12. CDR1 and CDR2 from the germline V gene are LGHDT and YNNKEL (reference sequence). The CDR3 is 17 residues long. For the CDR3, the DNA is TGTGCCAGCAGCCTGCCTACCCTAGCGGGGGGTAAATACGAGCAGTACTTC. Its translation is CASSLPTLAGGKYEQYF.

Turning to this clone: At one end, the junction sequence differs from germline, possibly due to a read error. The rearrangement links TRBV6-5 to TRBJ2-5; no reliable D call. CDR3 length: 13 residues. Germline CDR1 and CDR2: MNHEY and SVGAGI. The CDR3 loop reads CASSITGLESQYF. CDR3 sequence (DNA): TGTGCCAGCAGTATAACGGGCCTAGAGTCCCAGTACTTC.

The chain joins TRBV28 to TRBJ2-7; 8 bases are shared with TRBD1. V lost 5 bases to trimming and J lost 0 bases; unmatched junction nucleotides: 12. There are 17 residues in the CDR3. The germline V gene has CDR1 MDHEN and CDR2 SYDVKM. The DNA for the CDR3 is TGTGCCAGCAGTACTGGACAGGGCGGAAGGGTCTCCTACGAGCAGTACTTC. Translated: CASSTGQGGRVSYEQYF.

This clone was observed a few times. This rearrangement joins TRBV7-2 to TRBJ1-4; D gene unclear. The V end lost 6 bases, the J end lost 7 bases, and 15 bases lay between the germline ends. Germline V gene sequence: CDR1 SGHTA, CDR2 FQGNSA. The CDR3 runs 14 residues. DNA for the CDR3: TGTGCCAGCAGTCGAGGGCCCCCGGGTGAAAAACTGTTTTTT. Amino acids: CASSRGPPGEKLFF.

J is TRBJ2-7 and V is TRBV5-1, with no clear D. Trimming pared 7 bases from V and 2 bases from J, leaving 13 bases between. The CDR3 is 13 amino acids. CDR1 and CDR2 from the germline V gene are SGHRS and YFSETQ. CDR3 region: CASRIDGPYEQYF. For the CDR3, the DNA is TGCGCCAGCCGAATAGACGGGCCCTACGAGCAGTACTTC.

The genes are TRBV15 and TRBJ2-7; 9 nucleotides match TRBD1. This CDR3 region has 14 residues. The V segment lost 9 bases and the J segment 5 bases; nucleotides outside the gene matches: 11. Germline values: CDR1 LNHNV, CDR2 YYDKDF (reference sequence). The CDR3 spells CATKLRTGEDEQYF. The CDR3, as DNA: TGTGCCACGAAGTTGAGGACAGGGGAGGACGAGCAGTACTTC.

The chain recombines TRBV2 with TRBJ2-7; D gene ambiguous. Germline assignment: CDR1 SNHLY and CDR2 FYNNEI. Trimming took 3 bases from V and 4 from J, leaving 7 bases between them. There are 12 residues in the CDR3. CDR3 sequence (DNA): TGTGCCAGCAGTGAGCAGCTATACGAGCAGTACTTC. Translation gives CASSEQLYEQYF.

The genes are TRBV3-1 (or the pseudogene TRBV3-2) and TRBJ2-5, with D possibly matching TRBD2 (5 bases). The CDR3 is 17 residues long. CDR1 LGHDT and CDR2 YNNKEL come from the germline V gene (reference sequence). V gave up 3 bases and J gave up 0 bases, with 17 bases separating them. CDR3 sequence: CASSHGQEETYQETQYF. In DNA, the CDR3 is TGTGCCAGCAGCCATGGCCAGGAGGAGACTTACCAAGAGACCCAGTACTTC.

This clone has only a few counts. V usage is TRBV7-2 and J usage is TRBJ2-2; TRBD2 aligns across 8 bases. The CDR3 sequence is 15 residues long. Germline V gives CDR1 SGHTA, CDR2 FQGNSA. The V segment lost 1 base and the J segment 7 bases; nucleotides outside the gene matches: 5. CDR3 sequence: CASSLVSGALGELFF. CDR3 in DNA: TGTGCCAGCAGCTTAGTTAGCGGGGCCCTCGGGGAGCTGTTTTTT.

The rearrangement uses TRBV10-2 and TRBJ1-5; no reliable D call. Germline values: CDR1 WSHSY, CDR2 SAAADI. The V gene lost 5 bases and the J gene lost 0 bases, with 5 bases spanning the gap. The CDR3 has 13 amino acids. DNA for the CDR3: TGCGCCAGCAGTCATAATAGCAATCAGCCCCAGCATTTT. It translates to CASSHNSNQPQHF.

The CDR3 loop reads CASSLLDRRTEAFF. In nucleotides, the CDR3 is TGTGCCAGCAGCCTATTGGACCGCCGCACTGAAGCTTTCTTT. This chain uses TRBV7-9 with TRBJ1-1; D is uncertain. The CDR3 totals 14 residues. In germline, CDR1 is SEHNR, CDR2 FQNEAQ (reference sequence). V was shortened by 5 bases and J by 4 bases, with 14 bases between the two germline ends. The full variable domain, completed using reference TRBV7-9 and TRBJ1-1, is DTGVSQNPRHKITKRGQNVTFRCDPISEHNRLYWYRQTLGQGPEFLTYFQNEAQLEKSRLLSDRFSAERPKGSFSTLEIQRTEQGDSAMYLCASSLLDRRTEAFFGQGTRLTVV.

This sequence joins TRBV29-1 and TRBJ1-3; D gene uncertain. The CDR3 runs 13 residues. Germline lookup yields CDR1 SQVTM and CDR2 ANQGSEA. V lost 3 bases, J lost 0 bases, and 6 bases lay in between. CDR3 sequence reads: CSVDGDSGNTIYF. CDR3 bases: TGCAGCGTTGATGGAGACTCTGGAAACACCATATATTTT.

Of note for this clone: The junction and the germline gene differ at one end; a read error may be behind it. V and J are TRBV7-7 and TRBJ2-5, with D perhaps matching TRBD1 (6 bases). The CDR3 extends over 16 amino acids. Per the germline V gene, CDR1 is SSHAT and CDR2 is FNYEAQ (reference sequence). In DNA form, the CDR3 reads TGTGCTAGCAGCTTAGGGCGGCTAGTGGGGGCCGAGACCCAGTACTTC. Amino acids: CASSLGRLVGAETQYF.

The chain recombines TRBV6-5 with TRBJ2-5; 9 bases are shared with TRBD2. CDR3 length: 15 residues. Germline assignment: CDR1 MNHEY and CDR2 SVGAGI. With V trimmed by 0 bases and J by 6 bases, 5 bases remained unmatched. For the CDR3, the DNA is TGTGCCAGCAGTTACTCGTCTAGCGGGGAGAAGACCCAGTACTTC. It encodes CASSYSSSGEKTQYF.